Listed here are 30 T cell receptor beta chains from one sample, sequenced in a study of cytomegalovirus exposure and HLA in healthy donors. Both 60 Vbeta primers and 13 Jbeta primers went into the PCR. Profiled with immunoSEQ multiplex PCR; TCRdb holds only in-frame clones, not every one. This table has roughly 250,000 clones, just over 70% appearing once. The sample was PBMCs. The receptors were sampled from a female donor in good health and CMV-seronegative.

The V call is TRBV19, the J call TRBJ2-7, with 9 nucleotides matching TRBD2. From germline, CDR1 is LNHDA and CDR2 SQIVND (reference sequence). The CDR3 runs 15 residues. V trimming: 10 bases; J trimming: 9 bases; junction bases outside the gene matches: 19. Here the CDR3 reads CATSGGGGGEFGQYF. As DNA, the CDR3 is TGTGCCACCTCTGGCGGGGGGGGAGGCGAATTTGGGCAGTACTTC.

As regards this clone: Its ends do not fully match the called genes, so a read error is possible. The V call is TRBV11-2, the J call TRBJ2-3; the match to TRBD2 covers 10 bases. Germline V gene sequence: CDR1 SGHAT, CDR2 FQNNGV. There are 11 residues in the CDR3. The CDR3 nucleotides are TGTGCCAGCAGCCCCGGACTAGCGGCAGAGTTT. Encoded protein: CASSPGLAAEF.

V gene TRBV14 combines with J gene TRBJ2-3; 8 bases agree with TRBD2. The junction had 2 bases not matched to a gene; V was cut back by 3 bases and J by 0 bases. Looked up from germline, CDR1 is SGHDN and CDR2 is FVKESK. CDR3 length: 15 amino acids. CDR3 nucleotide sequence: TGTGCCAGCAGCCACGCTAGCGGGAGCACAGATACGCAGTATTTT. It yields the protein CASSHASGSTDTQYF.

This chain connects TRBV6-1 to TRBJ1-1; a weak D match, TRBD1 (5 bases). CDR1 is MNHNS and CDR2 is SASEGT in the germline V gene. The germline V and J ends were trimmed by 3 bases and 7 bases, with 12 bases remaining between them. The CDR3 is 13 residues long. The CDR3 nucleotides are TGTGCCAGCAGTGACTCCCAGGGCCGTGAAGCTTTCTTT. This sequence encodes CASSDSQGREAFF.

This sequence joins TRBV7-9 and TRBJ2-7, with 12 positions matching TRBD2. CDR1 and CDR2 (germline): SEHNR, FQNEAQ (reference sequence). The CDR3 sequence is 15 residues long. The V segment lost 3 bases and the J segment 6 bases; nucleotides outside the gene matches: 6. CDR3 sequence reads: CASSFSTSGGVEQYF. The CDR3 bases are TGTGCCAGCAGCTTTTCGACTAGCGGGGGAGTCGAGCAGTACTTC.

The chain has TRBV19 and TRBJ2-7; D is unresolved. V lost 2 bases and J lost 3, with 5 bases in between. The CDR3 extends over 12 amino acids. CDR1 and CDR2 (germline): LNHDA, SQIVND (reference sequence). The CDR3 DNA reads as TGTGCCAGTAGTATACCCCACTACGAGCAGTACTTC. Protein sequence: CASSIPHYEQYF.

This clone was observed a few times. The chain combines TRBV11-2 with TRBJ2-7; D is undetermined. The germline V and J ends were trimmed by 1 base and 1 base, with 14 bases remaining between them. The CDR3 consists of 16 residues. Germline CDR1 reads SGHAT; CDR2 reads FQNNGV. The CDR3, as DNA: TGTGCCAGCAGCTTAGGAAGGAGCACGGCTTCCTACGAGCAGTACTTC. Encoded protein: CASSLGRSTASYEQYF.

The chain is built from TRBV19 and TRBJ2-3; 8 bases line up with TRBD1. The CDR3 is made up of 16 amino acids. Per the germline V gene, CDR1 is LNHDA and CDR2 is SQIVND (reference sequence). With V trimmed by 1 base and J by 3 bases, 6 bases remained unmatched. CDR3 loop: CASSIGGRGRTDTQYF. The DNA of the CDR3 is TGTGCCAGTAGTATAGGGGGCAGGGGGCGGACAGATACGCAGTATTTT.

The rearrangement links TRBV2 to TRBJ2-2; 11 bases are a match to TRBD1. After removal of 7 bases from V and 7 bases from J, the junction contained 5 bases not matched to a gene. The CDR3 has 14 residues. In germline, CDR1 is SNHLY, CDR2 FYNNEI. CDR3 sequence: CASTGQGAHGELFF. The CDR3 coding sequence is TGTGCCAGCACCGGACAGGGGGCCCACGGGGAGCTGTTTTTT.

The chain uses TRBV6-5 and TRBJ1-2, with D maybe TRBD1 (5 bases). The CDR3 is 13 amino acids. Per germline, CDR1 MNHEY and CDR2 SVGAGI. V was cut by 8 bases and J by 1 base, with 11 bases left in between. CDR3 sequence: CASRRGDNYGYTF. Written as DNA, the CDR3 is TGTGCCAGCCGGAGGGGAGATAACTATGGCTACACCTTC.

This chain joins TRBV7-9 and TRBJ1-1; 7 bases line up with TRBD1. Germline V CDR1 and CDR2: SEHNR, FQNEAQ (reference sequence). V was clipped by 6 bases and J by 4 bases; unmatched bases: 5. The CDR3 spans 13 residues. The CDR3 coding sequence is TGTGCCAGCAGTCCTTCAGGGGGCACTGAAGCTTTCTTT. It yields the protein CASSPSGGTEAFF. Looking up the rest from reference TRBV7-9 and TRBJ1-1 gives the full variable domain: DTGVSQNPRHKITKRGQNVTFRCDPISEHNRLYWYRQTLGQGPEFLTYFQNEAQLEKSRLLSDRFSAERPKGSFSTLEIQRTEQGDSAMYLCASSPSGGTEAFFGQGTRLTVV.

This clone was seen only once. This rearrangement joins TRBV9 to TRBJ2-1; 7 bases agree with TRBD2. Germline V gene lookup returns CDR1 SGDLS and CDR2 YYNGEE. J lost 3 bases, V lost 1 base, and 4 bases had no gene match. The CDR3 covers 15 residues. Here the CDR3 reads CASSVLASGYNEQFF. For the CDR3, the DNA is TGTGCCAGCAGCGTATTGGCTAGCGGCTACAATGAGCAGTTCTTC.

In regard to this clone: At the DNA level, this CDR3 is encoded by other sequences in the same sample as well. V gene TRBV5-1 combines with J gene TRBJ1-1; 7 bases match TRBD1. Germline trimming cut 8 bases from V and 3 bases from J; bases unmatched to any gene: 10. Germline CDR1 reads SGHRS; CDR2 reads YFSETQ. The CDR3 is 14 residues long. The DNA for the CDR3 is TGCGCCAGTAGCCGCCGGACAGGTGACACTGAAGCTTTCTTT. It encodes CASSRRTGDTEAFF. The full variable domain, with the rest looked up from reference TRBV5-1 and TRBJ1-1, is KAGVTQTPRYLIKTRGQQVTLSCSPISGHRSVSWYQQTPGQGLQFLFEYFSETQRNKGNFPGRFSGRQFSNSRSEMNVSTLELGDSALYLCASSRRTGDTEAFFGQGTRLTVV.

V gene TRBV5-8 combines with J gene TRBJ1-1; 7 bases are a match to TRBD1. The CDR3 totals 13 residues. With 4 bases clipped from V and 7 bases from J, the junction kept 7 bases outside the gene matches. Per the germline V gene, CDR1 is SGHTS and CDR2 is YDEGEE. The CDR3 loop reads CASSRDRVSEAFF. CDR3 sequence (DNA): TGTGCCAGCAGCCGCGACAGGGTTAGTGAAGCTTTCTTT.

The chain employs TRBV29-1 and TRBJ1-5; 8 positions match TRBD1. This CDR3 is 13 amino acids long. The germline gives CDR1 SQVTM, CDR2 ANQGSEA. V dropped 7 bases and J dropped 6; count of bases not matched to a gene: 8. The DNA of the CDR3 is TGCAGCGCCCAGGGACAGGTCGGTCAGCCCCAGCATTTT. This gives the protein CSAQGQVGQPQHF.

The CDR3 nucleotides read TGTGCCAGCAGCTTGACTAGCACCTCGAACACCGGGGAGCTGTTTTTT. This encodes CASSLTSTSNTGELFF. This chain links TRBV11-2 with TRBJ2-2, with 7 nucleotides matching TRBD2. V was clipped by 3 bases and J by 0 bases; unmatched bases: 4. CDR1 SGHAT and CDR2 FQNNGV come from the germline V gene. This CDR3 contains 16 residues.

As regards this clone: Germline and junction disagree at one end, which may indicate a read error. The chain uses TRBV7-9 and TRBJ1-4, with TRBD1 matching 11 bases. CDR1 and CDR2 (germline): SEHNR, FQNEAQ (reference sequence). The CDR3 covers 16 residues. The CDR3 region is CSSSSDRGPPNEKLFF. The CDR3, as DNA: TGTTCCAGCAGCTCGGACAGGGGGCCGCCTAATGAAAAACTGTTTTTT.

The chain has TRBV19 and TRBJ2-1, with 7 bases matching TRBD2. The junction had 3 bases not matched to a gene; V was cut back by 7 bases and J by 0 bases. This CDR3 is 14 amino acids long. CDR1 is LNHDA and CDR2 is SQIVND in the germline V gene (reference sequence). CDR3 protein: CASKREVSYNEQFF. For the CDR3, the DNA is TGTGCCAGTAAACGGGAGGTCTCCTACAATGAGCAGTTCTTC.

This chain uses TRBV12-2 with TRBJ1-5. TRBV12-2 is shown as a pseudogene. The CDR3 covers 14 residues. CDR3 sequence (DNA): TGTGCAAGTCGCTCCCCCGGGGGCAATCAGCCCCAGCATTTT. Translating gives CASRSPGGNQPQHF.

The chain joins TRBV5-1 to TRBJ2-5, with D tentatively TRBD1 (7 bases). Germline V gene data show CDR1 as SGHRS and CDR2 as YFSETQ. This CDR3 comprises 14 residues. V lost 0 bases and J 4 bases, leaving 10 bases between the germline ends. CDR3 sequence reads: CASSLGQGGETQYF. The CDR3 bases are TGCGCCAGCAGCTTGGGACAGGGAGGAGAGACCCAGTACTTC.

The DNA of the CDR3 is TGTGCCAGCAGTCCGATCAGGCATGGCGACACTGAAGCTTTCTTT. Translation gives CASSPIRHGDTEAFF. The chain carries TRBV6-1 and TRBJ1-1; D remains unclear. Trimming stripped 5 bases from V and 3 bases from J, with 16 bases between. This CDR3 is built from 15 residues. Germline V gene lookup returns CDR1 MNHNS and CDR2 SASEGT.

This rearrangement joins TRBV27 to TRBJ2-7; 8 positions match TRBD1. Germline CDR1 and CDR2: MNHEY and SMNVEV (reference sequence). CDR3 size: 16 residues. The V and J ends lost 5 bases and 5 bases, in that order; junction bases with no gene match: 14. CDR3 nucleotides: TGTGCCAGCAGTCCAGGGCCGGACAGGGAGTTTAACGAGCAGTACTTC. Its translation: CASSPGPDREFNEQYF.

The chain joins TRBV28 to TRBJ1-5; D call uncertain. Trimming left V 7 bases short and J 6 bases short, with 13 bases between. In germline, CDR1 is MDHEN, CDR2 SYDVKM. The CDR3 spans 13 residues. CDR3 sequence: CASTPSPIQPQHF. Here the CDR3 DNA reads TGTGCCAGCACCCCGAGCCCCATTCAGCCCCAGCATTTT.

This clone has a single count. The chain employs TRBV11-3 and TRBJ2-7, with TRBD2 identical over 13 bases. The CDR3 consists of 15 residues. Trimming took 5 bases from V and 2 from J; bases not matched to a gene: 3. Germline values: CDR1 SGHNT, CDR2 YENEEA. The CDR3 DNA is TGTGCCAGCAGCCAGGGACTAGCGGGGACCTACGAGCAGTACTTC. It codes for CASSQGLAGTYEQYF.

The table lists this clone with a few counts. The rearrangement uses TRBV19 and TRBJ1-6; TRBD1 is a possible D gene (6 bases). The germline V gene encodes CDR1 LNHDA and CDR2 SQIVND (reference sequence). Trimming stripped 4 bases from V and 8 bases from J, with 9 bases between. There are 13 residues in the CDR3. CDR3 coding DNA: TGTGCCAGTAGTAACAGGGAGTATTCACCCCTCCACTTT. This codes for CASSNREYSPLHF.

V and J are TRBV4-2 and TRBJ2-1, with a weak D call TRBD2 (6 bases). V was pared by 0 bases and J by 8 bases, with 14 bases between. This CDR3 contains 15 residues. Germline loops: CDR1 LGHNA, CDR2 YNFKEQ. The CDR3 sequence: CASSQETGRFDEQFF. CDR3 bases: TGTGCCAGCAGCCAAGAAACCGGGAGATTCGATGAGCAGTTCTTC.

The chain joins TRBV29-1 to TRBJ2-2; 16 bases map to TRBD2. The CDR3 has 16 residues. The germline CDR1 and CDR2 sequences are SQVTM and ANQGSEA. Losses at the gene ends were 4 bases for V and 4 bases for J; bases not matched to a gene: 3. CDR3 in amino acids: CSVAGTSGRGTGELFF. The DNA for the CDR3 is TGCAGCGTTGCCGGGACTAGCGGGAGGGGCACCGGGGAGCTGTTTTTT.

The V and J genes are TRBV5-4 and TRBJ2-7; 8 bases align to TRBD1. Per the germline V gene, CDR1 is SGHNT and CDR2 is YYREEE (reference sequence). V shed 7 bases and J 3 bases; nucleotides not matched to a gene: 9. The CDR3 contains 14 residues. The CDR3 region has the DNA TGTGCCAGCGGCCTCTTCGGGACAGGCTACGAGCAGTACTTC. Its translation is CASGLFGTGYEQYF.

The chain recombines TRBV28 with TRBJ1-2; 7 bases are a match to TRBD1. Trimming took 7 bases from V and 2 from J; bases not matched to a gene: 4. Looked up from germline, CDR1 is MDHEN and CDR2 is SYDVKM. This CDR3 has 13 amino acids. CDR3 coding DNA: TGTGCCAGCAACCCAGGGGGAAACTATGGCTACACCTTC. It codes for CASNPGGNYGYTF.

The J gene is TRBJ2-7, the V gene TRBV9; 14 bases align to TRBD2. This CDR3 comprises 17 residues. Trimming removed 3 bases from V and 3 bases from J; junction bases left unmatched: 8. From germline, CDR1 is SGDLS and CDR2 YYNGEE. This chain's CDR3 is CASSESPGTSGSYEQYF. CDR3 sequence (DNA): TGTGCCAGCAGCGAGTCCCCCGGGACTAGCGGGAGCTACGAGCAGTACTTC.